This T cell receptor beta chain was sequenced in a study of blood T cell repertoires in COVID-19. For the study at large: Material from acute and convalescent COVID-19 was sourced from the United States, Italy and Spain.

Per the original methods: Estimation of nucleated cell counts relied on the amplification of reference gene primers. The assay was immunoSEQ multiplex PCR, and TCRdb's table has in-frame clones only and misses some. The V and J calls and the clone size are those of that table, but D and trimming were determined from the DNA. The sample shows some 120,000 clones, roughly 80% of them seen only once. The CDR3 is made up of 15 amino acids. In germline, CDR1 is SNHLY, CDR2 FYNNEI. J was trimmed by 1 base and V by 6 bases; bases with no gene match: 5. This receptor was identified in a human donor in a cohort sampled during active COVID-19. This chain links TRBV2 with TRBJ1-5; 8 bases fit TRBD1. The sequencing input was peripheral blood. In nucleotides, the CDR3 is TGTGCCAGCAGCGCACAGGGGGGCAGCAATCAGCCCCAGCATTTT. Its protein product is CASSAQGGSNQPQHF.